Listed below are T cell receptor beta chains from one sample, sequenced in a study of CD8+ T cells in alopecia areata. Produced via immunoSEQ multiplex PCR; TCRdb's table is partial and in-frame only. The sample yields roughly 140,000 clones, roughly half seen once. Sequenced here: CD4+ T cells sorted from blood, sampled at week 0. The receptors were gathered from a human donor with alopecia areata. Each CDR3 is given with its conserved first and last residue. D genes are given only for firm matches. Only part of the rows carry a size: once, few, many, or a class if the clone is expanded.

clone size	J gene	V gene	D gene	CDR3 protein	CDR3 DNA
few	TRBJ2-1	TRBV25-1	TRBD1	CASSQGAPSYNEQFF	TGTGCCAGCAGTCAGGGGGCGCCATCCTACAATGAGCAGTTCTTC
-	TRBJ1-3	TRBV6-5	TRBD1	CASSYSDRLSGNTIYF	TGTGCCAGCAGTTACTCGGACAGGCTCTCTGGAAACACCATATATTTT
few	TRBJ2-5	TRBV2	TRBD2	CASAGASGTETQYF	TGTGCCAGCGCCGGAGCTAGCGGGACAGAGACCCAGTACTTC
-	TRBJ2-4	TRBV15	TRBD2	CATSRVGREVKNIQYF	TGTGCCACCAGCAGAGTTGGGCGGGAGGTCAAAAACATTCAGTACTTC
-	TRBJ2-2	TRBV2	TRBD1	CASSADRGRGTGELFF	TGTGCCAGCAGTGCCGACAGGGGGCGCGGCACCGGGGAGCTGTTTTTT
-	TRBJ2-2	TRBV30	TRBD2	CAWSVASGSSNTGELFF	TGTGCCTGGAGTGTCGCTAGCGGGAGCTCAAACACCGGGGAGCTGTTTTTT
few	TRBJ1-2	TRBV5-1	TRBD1	CASSGKTGTLSRGYTF	TGCGCCAGCAGCGGAAAGACAGGGACATTATCGAGGGGCTACACCTTC
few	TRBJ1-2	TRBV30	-	CAWSVDSYGYTF	TGTGCCTGGAGTGTAGACAGCTATGGCTACACCTTC
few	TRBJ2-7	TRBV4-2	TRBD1	CASSLSHTGGVYGYEQYF	TGTGCCAGCAGCCTCTCTCACACAGGGGGCGTTTATGGGTACGAGCAGTACTTC
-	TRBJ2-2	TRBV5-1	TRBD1	CASRYGTGNTGELFF	TGCGCCAGCAGATACGGGACAGGGAACACCGGGGAGCTGTTTTTT
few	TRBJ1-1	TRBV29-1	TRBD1	CSVEPRGISGTEAFF	TGCAGCGTTGAACCCAGGGGGATTTCGGGCACTGAAGCTTTCTTT
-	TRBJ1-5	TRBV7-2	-	CASSGQHNQPQHF	TGTGCCAGCAGCGGACAGCACAATCAGCCCCAGCATTTT
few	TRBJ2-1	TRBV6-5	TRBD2	CASKSGTNSYNEQFF	TGTGCCAGCAAATCCGGGACTAACTCATACAATGAGCAGTTCTTC
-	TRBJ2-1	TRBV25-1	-	CASSEYTGNYNEQFF	TGTGCCAGCAGTGAATACACGGGGAACTACAATGAGCAGTTCTTC
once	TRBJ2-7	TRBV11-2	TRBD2	CASSGGSGPYYEQYF	TGTGCCAGCAGCGGAGGTAGCGGGCCCTACTACGAGCAGTACTTC
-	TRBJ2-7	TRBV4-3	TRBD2	CASSQTRTSGNYEQYF	TGCGCCAGCAGCCAAACCCGGACTAGCGGGAATTACGAGCAGTACTTC
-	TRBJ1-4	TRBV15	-	CATSNPGTNEKLFF	TGTGCCACCAGCAATCCAGGGACTAATGAAAAACTGTTTTTT
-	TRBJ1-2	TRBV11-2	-	CASSLVGDSYGYTF	TGTGCCAGCAGCTTAGTAGGAGACTCCTATGGCTACACCTTC
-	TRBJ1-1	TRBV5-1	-	CASSLTGRLNTEAFF	TGCGCCAGCAGCCTTACAGGGCGATTGAACACTGAAGCTTTCTTT
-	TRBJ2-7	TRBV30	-	CAWSGQARQYF	TGTGCCTGGAGTGGACAGGCGCGCCAGTACTTC
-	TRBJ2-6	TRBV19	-	CASSSRVQFSGANVLTF	TGTGCCAGTAGTTCCCGGGTCCAGTTCTCTGGGGCCAACGTCCTGACTTTC
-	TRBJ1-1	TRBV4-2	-	CASSQLTDNTEAFF	TGTGCCAGCAGCCAATTGACAGATAACACTGAAGCTTTCTTT
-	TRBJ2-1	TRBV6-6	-	CAASQASYNEQFF	TGTGCCGCGAGCCAGGCTTCCTACAATGAGCAGTTCTTC
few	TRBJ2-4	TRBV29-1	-	CSVVEGRDIQYF	TGCAGCGTTGTTGAGGGTAGGGACATTCAGTACTTC
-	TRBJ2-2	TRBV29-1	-	CSVTGLSTGELFF	TGCAGCGTTACAGGGCTTTCGACCGGGGAGCTGTTTTTT
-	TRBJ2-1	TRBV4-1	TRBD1	CASSQGGTGVYNEQFF	TGCGCCAGCAGCCAAGGCGGGACAGGCGTTTACAATGAGCAGTTCTTC
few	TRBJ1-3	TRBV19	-	CASSKFNSGNTIYF	TGTGCCAGTAGTAAATTCAACTCTGGAAACACCATATATTTT
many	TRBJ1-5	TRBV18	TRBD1	CASSQGADQPQHF	TGTGCCAGCTCCCAGGGGGCGGACCAGCCCCAGCATTTT
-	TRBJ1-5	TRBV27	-	CASRPGREGPQHF	TGTGCCAGCAGGCCCGGGAGGGAGGGACCCCAGCATTTT
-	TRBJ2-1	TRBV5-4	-	CASSPPVSHGNEQFF	TGTGCCAGCAGCCCCCCGGTTTCCCATGGCAATGAGCAGTTCTTC
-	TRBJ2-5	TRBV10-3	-	CAISDDRGGETQYF	TGTGCCATCAGCGACGACCGAGGGGGAGAGACCCAGTACTTC
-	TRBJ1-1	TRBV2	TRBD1	CASRPGQGNTEAFF	TGTGCCAGCAGGCCGGGACAGGGGAACACTGAAGCTTTCTTT
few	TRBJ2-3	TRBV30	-	CAWTSRDSGTDTQYF	TGTGCCTGGACCAGCCGGGACTCGGGCACAGATACGCAGTATTTT
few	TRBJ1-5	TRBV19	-	CASSIAWRQPQHF	TGTGCCAGTAGTATAGCATGGAGGCAGCCCCAGCATTTT
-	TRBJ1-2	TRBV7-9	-	CASSLVNLNVGYTF	TGTGCCAGCAGCTTAGTGAACTTGAATGTCGGCTACACCTTC
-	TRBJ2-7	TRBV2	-	CASSLDGVSYEQYF	TGTGCCAGCAGTCTCGACGGGGTCTCCTACGAGCAGTACTTC
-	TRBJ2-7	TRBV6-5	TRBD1	CANLIRQGTEQYF	TGTGCCAACTTGATCCGACAGGGAACCGAGCAGTACTTC
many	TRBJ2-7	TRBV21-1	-	CASSKARTFSYEQYF	TGTGCCAGCAGCAAAGCGCGGACGTTCTCCTACGAGCAGTACTTC
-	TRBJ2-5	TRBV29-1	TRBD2	CSVGAGGWIETQYF	TGCAGCGTTGGGGCGGGAGGCTGGATAGAGACCCAGTACTTC
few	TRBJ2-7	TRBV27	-	CASSLSFRGSYEQYF	TGTGCCAGCAGTTTATCCTTCAGGGGATCCTACGAGCAGTACTTC
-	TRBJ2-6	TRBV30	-	CAWSALQYPGANVLTF	TGTGCCTGGAGTGCCCTTCAGTACCCTGGGGCCAACGTCCTGACTTTC